This T cell receptor beta chain was obtained from a study of cytomegalovirus exposure and HLA in healthy donors. The PCR made use of 60 Vbeta and 13 Jbeta primers. The assay was immunoSEQ multiplex PCR, and TCRdb's table has in-frame clones only and misses some. Of about 120,000 clones in the sample, around 82% are singletons; the top ten hold 3.6%. Germline V CDR1 and CDR2: SGHTA, FQGNSA. The CDR3 sequence is 16 residues long. Trimming stripped 1 base from V and 0 bases from J, with 12 bases between. This TCR was sampled from a middle-aged woman in good health and CMV-seropositive. The sequencing sample was made of PBMCs. The chain has TRBV7-2 and TRBJ1-1; TRBD1 might be the D (5 bases). The CDR3 sequence: CASSLVRPGVNTEAFF. The CDR3 coding sequence is TGTGCCAGCAGCTTAGTCCGCCCGGGGGTGAACACTGAAGCTTTCTTT.